A selection of T cell receptor beta chains follows, all from one sample in a study of T cells in Graves' hyperthyroidism and ophthalmopathy. MiXCR, applied by TCRdb to the multiplex PCR reads, yields one record per CDR3 protein. The sample records some 550,000 distinct CDR3 sequences, roughly 20% being singletons. Sequenced material: blood. The receptors stem from a man younger than 30 with Graves' hyperthyroidism. The CDR3 runs from the conserved cysteine through the conserved F or W. The D gene is left open where the match is weak. The size of a clone is reported for some rows only, either as once, few or many, or as a class for expanded clones.

d_call: -
clone_size: -
cdr3_length: 13
v_call: TRBV15
j_call: TRBJ2-7
cdr3_aa: CATSVGTSYEQYF
cdr3_nt: TGTGCCACCAGCGTAGGCACCTCCTACGAGCAGTACTTC

d_call: TRBD1
clone_size: -
cdr3_length: 13
v_call: TRBV12-3/TRBV12-4
j_call: TRBJ2-7
cdr3_aa: CASSRMTGYEQYF
cdr3_nt: TGTGCCAGCAGTCGGATGACAGGGTACGAGCAGTACTTC

d_call: TRBD1
clone_size: -
cdr3_length: 16
v_call: TRBV6-5
j_call: TRBJ1-1
cdr3_aa: CASSYRGWGQGREAFF
cdr3_nt: TGTGCCAGCAGTTACCGGGGTTGGGGACAGGGGCGTGAAGCTTTCTTT

d_call: -
clone_size: few
cdr3_length: 12
v_call: TRBV30
j_call: TRBJ2-2
cdr3_aa: CAWSPNSGELFF
cdr3_nt: TGTGCCTGGAGCCCCAATTCTGGGGAGCTGTTTTTT

d_call: -
clone_size: many
cdr3_length: 14
v_call: TRBV12-3/TRBV12-4
j_call: TRBJ1-5
cdr3_aa: CASSPGISIQPQHF
cdr3_nt: TGTGCCAGCAGTCCCGGGATTTCCATTCAGCCCCAGCATTTT

d_call: -
clone_size: many
cdr3_length: 14
v_call: TRBV28
j_call: TRBJ1-2
cdr3_aa: CASNQHRDGDGYTF
cdr3_nt: TGTGCCAGCAACCAACACAGGGACGGTGATGGCTACACCTTC

d_call: TRBD1
clone_size: many
cdr3_length: 16
v_call: TRBV12-5
j_call: TRBJ2-2
cdr3_aa: CASGLRAGGKTGELFF
cdr3_nt: TGTGCTAGTGGTTTGAGGGCAGGGGGCAAGACCGGGGAGCTGTTTTTT

d_call: TRBD1
clone_size: many
cdr3_length: 15
v_call: TRBV20-1
j_call: TRBJ2-4
cdr3_aa: CSACDRDLAKNIQYF
cdr3_nt: TGCAGTGCTTGTGACAGGGATCTAGCCAAAAACATTCAGTACTTC

d_call: TRBD1
clone_size: many
cdr3_length: 14
v_call: TRBV12-3/TRBV12-4
j_call: TRBJ1-6
cdr3_aa: CASSLQGANSPLHF
cdr3_nt: TGTGCCAGCAGTTTGCAGGGGGCCAATTCACCCCTCCACTTT

d_call: TRBD1
clone_size: -
cdr3_length: 12
v_call: TRBV20-1
j_call: TRBJ1-2
cdr3_aa: CSGETGAYGYTF
cdr3_nt: TGCAGTGGGGAGACAGGGGCCTATGGCTACACCTTC

d_call: TRBD1
clone_size: many
cdr3_length: 13
v_call: TRBV12-3/TRBV12-4
j_call: TRBJ1-2
cdr3_aa: CASTRQGAGGYTF
cdr3_nt: TGTGCCAGCACCAGACAGGGGGCGGGAGGCTACACCTTC

d_call: -
clone_size: few
cdr3_length: 15
v_call: TRBV14
j_call: TRBJ2-7
cdr3_aa: CASSQGGPHSYEQYF
cdr3_nt: TGTGCCAGCAGCCAAGGGGGACCGCACTCCTACGAGCAGTACTTC

d_call: -
clone_size: -
cdr3_length: 13
v_call: TRBV7-6
j_call: TRBJ1-1
cdr3_aa: CASSLKTSGEAFF
cdr3_nt: TGTGCCAGCAGCTTAAAGACCTCCGGTGAAGCTTTCTTT

d_call: -
clone_size: many
cdr3_length: 15
v_call: TRBV2
j_call: TRBJ2-2
cdr3_aa: CASSELQANTGELFF
cdr3_nt: TGTGCCAGCAGTGAGCTACAGGCGAACACCGGGGAGCTGTTTTTT

d_call: -
clone_size: few
cdr3_length: 15
v_call: TRBV27
j_call: TRBJ2-2
cdr3_aa: CASSFFRANTGELFF
cdr3_nt: TGTGCCAGCAGTTTTTTCAGGGCGAACACCGGGGAGCTGTTTTTT

d_call: -
clone_size: many
cdr3_length: 13
v_call: TRBV28
j_call: TRBJ1-2
cdr3_aa: CASSFLGGEGYTF
cdr3_nt: TGTGCCAGCAGTTTTTTAGGGGGAGAAGGCTACACCTTC

d_call: -
clone_size: few
cdr3_length: 14
v_call: TRBV20-1
j_call: TRBJ2-7
cdr3_aa: CSAAALTVSYEQYF
cdr3_nt: TGCAGTGCAGCCGCCCTGACAGTCTCCTACGAGCAGTACTTC

d_call: -
clone_size: many
cdr3_length: 13
v_call: TRBV7-8
j_call: TRBJ2-4
cdr3_aa: CASSLDTKNIQYF
cdr3_nt: TGTGCCAGCAGCTTGGACACCAAAAACATTCAGTACTTC

d_call: -
clone_size: -
cdr3_length: 14
v_call: TRBV28
j_call: TRBJ2-7
cdr3_aa: CASSSPGALNEQYF
cdr3_nt: TGTGCCAGCAGTTCCCCCGGGGCCTTGAACGAGCAGTACTTC

d_call: -
clone_size: -
cdr3_length: 12
v_call: TRBV27
j_call: TRBJ2-7
cdr3_aa: CAWAPSSYEQYF
cdr3_nt: TGTGCCTGGGCCCCCAGCTCCTACGAGCAGTACTTC

d_call: TRBD2
clone_size: few
cdr3_length: 16
v_call: TRBV7-2
j_call: TRBJ2-4
cdr3_aa: CASSLASGGPGNIQYF
cdr3_nt: TGTGCCAGCAGCTTAGCTTCGGGGGGGCCCGGGAACATTCAGTACTTC

d_call: -
clone_size: few
cdr3_length: 13
v_call: TRBV7-9
j_call: TRBJ1-2
cdr3_aa: CASSLVGVRGYTF
cdr3_nt: TGTGCCAGCAGCTTAGTGGGGGTCCGCGGCTACACCTTC

d_call: -
clone_size: many
cdr3_length: 16
v_call: TRBV25-1
j_call: TRBJ1-2
cdr3_aa: CASLNSRGQGDSGYTF
cdr3_nt: TGTGCCAGCCTCAACTCTAGGGGCCAGGGAGATAGTGGCTACACCTTC

d_call: -
clone_size: few
cdr3_length: 13
v_call: TRBV28
j_call: TRBJ2-7
cdr3_aa: CASSFARNYEQYF
cdr3_nt: TGTGCCAGCAGTTTTGCCCGAAACTACGAGCAGTACTTC

d_call: TRBD1
clone_size: few
cdr3_length: 15
v_call: TRBV13
j_call: TRBJ2-7
cdr3_aa: CASSLEGQGTYEQYF
cdr3_nt: TGTGCCAGCAGCCTGGAGGGACAGGGGACCTACGAGCAGTACTTC

d_call: -
clone_size: -
cdr3_length: 15
v_call: TRBV30
j_call: TRBJ1-2
cdr3_aa: CAWSVGSIPNYGYTF
cdr3_nt: TGTGCCTGGAGTGTGGGGAGCATTCCTAACTATGGCTACACCTTC

d_call: -
clone_size: -
cdr3_length: 14
v_call: TRBV9
j_call: TRBJ1-2
cdr3_aa: CASSAGTALHGYTF
cdr3_nt: TGTGCCAGCAGCGCAGGGACCGCACTGCATGGCTACACCTTC

d_call: -
clone_size: few
cdr3_length: 14
v_call: TRBV7-2
j_call: TRBJ1-1
cdr3_aa: CASSSRRVNTEAFF
cdr3_nt: TGTGCCAGCAGCTCCCGGAGGGTGAACACTGAAGCTTTCTTT

d_call: -
clone_size: -
cdr3_length: 12
v_call: TRBV12-3/TRBV12-4
j_call: TRBJ1-2
cdr3_aa: CASRTPGYGYTF
cdr3_nt: TGTGCCAGCAGAACTCCAGGCTATGGCTACACCTTC